This T cell receptor (beta chain) was retrieved from a study of T cells after yellow fever vaccination. The V gene end was trimmed by 2 bases and the J gene end by 4 bases; junction bases not matched to a gene: 7. This CDR3 region has 15 residues. The germline gives CDR1 MNHEY, CDR2 SMNVEV (reference sequence). In regard to this clonotype: No antigen is known for it.

Study results and limitations: Weaker in magnitude, the secondary response showed a faster peak on day 5 versus 15.

TCRdb recomputed calls from the 5' RACE reads with MiXCR, one row per CDR3 protein. The data contain fewer than 150,000 distinct CDR3 sequences, 6.5% to 8.5% of them singletons. The genes are TRBV27 and TRBJ2-5; TRBD2 aligns across 7 bases. The receptor comes from a man aged 25-40 years who received the YFV17D yellow fever vaccine. The material sequenced was CD4+ T cells sorted from PBMCs, taken 5 days after the yellow fever booster vaccination. The CDR3 sequence is CASSLASGNRETQYF. CDR3 nucleotides: TGTGCCAGCAGTTTAGCCAGCGGGAACCGAGAGACCCAGTACTTC.